This entry lists 14 T cell receptor beta chains sequenced from one sample in a study of T cells in Graves' hyperthyroidism and ophthalmopathy. The source material, RNA transcripts, was used to amplify TCR beta CDR3 regions. HTBI primers were employed in a first-round RT-PCR of the TCR CDR3. MiXCR, applied by TCRdb to the multiplex PCR reads, yields one record per CDR3 protein. Of hundreds of thousands of distinct CDR3 sequences in the sample, approximately 15% were seen once. The sequenced sample consisted of blood. These receptors were taken from a woman aged 40 to 50 with Graves' ophthalmopathy.

The sample holds many counts of this clonotype. This chain connects TRBV20-1 to TRBJ2-7; TRBD1 might be the D (5 bases). CDR3 length equals 17 residues. The V end was cut by 2 bases, the J end by 4 bases, with 24 bases between. Germline CDR1 is DFQATT and CDR2 is SNEGSKA (reference sequence). The CDR3: CSARLRADSALGYEQYF. As DNA, the CDR3 is TGCAGTGCTAGACTCCGAGCTGACAGCGCATTAGGGTACGAGCAGTACTTC.

This clonotype was picked up a small number of times. The chain carries TRBV19 and TRBJ1-1, with D possibly TRBD1 on 6 matching bases. CDR3 length: 17 residues. Deletions cut 4 bases from V and 0 bases from J, with 18 bases between. Germline V lookup: CDR1 LNHDA, CDR2 SQIVND (reference sequence). CDR3 sequence (DNA): TGTGCCAGTAGTAGAGATGGGGGGGGGCGCCTGAACACTGAAGCTTTCTTT. Its protein product is CASSRDGGGRLNTEAFF.

There are many counts of this clonotype. This sequence joins TRBV7-8 and TRBJ1-1; D is undetermined. Per the germline V gene, CDR1 is SGHVS and CDR2 is FQNEAQ. Between the trimmed V and J ends, which lost 3 bases and 2 bases, there was a span of 19 bases. This CDR3 is built from 17 residues. CDR3 nucleotides: TGTGCCAGCAGCTTTTCCGGGCTCCCAGGAGGAAACACTGAAGCTTTCTTT. This codes for CASSFSGLPGGNTEAFF.

This clonotype was seen at least ten times. The chain employs TRBV11-2 and TRBJ2-5; the D is unclear. V gave up 0 bases and J gave up 1 base, with 6 bases separating them. Germline CDR1 SGHAT, CDR2 FQNNGV. The CDR3 loop spans 14 amino acids. CDR3: CASSLEPGQETQYF. The CDR3 DNA reads TGTGCCAGCAGCTTAGAGCCAGGCCAAGAGACCCAGTACTTC.

This clonotype occurred a few times. The chain combines TRBV20-1 with TRBJ2-1; TRBD2 agrees at 9 bases. Germline V lookup: CDR1 DFQATT, CDR2 SNEGSKA (reference sequence). After removal of 5 bases from V and 7 bases from J, the junction contained 9 bases not matched to a gene. The CDR3 consists of 14 residues. This chain's CDR3 is CSAQSGTSRNEQFF. In nucleotides, the CDR3 is TGCAGTGCTCAGTCCGGGACTAGCAGGAATGAGCAGTTCTTC.

This clonotype was detected ten times or more. The chain couples TRBV2 to TRBJ2-5; D remains ambiguous. This CDR3 has 15 amino acids. CDR1 SNHLY and CDR2 FYNNEI come from the germline V gene. The V end was cut by 6 bases, the J end by 2 bases, with 16 bases between. CDR3 sequence: CASSGPGRQQETQYF. CDR3 bases: TGTGCCAGCAGCGGACCCGGACGGCAACAAGAGACCCAGTACTTC.

This clonotype was observed at least ten times. Mismatch with germline at one junction end may stem from a read error. The chain is built from TRBV6-1 and TRBJ2-1, with D perhaps matching TRBD2 (7 bases). The CDR3 covers 16 residues. Germline V gene lookup returns CDR1 MNHNS and CDR2 SASEGT. The CDR3 spells CASSEGGGGSYNEQFF. The CDR3 DNA follows: TGCGCCAGCAGCGAAGGGGGGGGGGGCTCCTACAATGAGCAGTTCTTC.

The V and J genes are TRBV20-1 and TRBJ1-1; D unclear. Germline loops: CDR1 DFQATT, CDR2 SNEGSKA (reference sequence). The CDR3 has 11 amino acids. The CDR3 coding sequence is TGCAGCCCAGGTCGGAACACTGAAGCTTTCTTT. Translation: CSPGRNTEAFF.

Comments on this clonotype: Possible read error: a much larger clone is one base away. V usage is TRBV5-1 and J usage is TRBJ2-1, with D uncertain. The CDR3 consists of 15 residues. Germline values: CDR1 SGHRS, CDR2 YFSETQ. The CDR3 DNA follows: TGCGTCAGCAGCTTGGCCCTAGAAACCTACAATGAGCAGTTCTTC. Translated: CVSSLALETYNEQFF.

The sample holds many counts of this clonotype. The chain carries TRBV2 and TRBJ2-3; D not certain. This CDR3 region has 12 residues. V lost 10 bases and J lost 0, with 8 bases in between. Germline CDR1 and CDR2: SNHLY and FYNNEI. Here the CDR3 reads CAITTSTDTQYF. Here the CDR3 DNA reads TGTGCCATCACGACTAGCACAGATACGCAGTATTTT.

Details on this clonotype: A much larger clone lies one base from this, so it may be a read error. The rearrangement uses TRBV2 and TRBJ2-3; D is possibly TRBD2 (6 bases). The CDR3 length is 12 residues. With 6 bases removed from V and 4 bases from J, the gap between germline ends came to 8 bases. The germline V gene has CDR1 SNHLY and CDR2 FYNNEI. The CDR3 loop reads CASRASADTQYF. The DNA for the CDR3 is TGTGCCAGCAGGGCTAGCGCAGATACGCAGTATTTT. The full variable domain, completed using reference TRBV2 and TRBJ2-3, is EPEVTQTPSHQVTQMGQEVILRCVPISNHLYFYWYRQILGQKVEFLVSFYNNEISEKSEIFDDQFSVERPDGSNFTLKIRSTKLEDSAMYFCASRASADTQYFGPGTRLTVL.

This clonotype has a count of ten or more. CDR3 nucleotides: TGTGCCAGCCGGGATTGGCCCTCGGAGCCCCAGCATTTT. Translation: CASRDWPSEPQHF. The chain recombines TRBV28 with TRBJ1-5, with D unclear. CDR1 and CDR2 (germline): MDHEN, SYDVKM. The CDR3 runs to 13 residues. The V gene lost 8 bases and the J gene lost 8 bases, with 16 bases spanning the gap.

The table lists this clonotype with many counts. The V call is TRBV7-8, the J call TRBJ1-4, with D perhaps matching TRBD1 (6 bases). Trimming removed 5 bases at V and 5 bases at J, with 15 bases between. Germline CDR1 and CDR2: SGHVS and FQNEAQ. The CDR3 is 15 amino acids. The CDR3, as DNA: TGTGCCAGCAGCGAGCTTAGGGGGAGGAATGAAAAACTGTTTTTT. Residues: CASSELRGRNEKLFF.

This clonotype was counted a few times. The chain recombines TRBV12-3 or TRBV12-4 with TRBJ2-1; possibly TRBD1 or TRBD2 for D (6 bases each). Trimming pared 1 base from V and 9 bases from J, leaving 19 bases between. This CDR3 region has 16 residues. As DNA, the CDR3 is TGTGCCAGCAGTTTAGGTGGGGGGCGTCTTGGCGGTGAGCAGTTCTTC. This gives the protein CASSLGGGRLGGEQFF.